This is a list of T cell receptor beta chains from one sample in a study of blood T cells in healthy people across ages. TCRdb recomputed calls from the 5' RACE reads with MiXCR, one row per CDR3 protein. The repertoire holds over 1,500,000 distinct CDR3 sequences, with 39% as singletons. The sample comprised blood. The source is a human donor in good health. The CDR3 runs from the conserved cysteine through the conserved F or W. The D gene is left open where the match is weak. Some rows mark clone size as missing; the rest say once, few, many or name a class of expanded clone.

>-|16|-|TRBV7-9|TRBJ2-5
CASSFGVSGNEETQYF
>-|12|-|TRBV13|TRBJ1-6
CASSGLRSPLHF
>few|15|-|TRBV10-2|TRBJ1-2
CASSVGGGADYGYTF
>-|11|-|TRBV10-3|TRBJ2-7
CAISAWDNQYF
>few|14|-|TRBV5-1|TRBJ2-7
CASKAQSTSYEQYF
>-|15|-|TRBV5-5|TRBJ1-1
CASSLGQAVNTEAFF
>-|13|TRBD2|TRBV6-5|TRBJ2-1
CASRGLVIGEQFF
>few|16|TRBD2|TRBV6-6|TRBJ2-1
CASSYRSSGGYNEQFF
>-|11|-|TRBV27|TRBJ1-5
CASGIGQPQHF
>-|13|-|TRBV27|TRBJ2-4
CASSSGEGSQQYF
>-|12|-|TRBV7-8|TRBJ2-7
CASSLVTDEQYF
>-|12|-|TRBV7-2|TRBJ2-1
CASSTSRNEQFF
>few|13|TRBD2|TRBV7-4|TRBJ2-3
CDSRGGPTDTQYF
>-|15|-|TRBV20-1|TRBJ1-5
CSALEGSYSNQPQHF
>-|18|-|TRBV11-2|TRBJ2-7
CASSPSTGSGGAPYEQYF
>-|16|TRBD2|TRBV11-2|TRBJ2-3
CASSLVMGLSTDTQYF
>-|14|-|TRBV7-2|TRBJ1-6
CASSLVQSNSPLHF
>-|18|-|TRBV2|TRBJ2-1
CASSEALWRGKGYNEQFF
>-|16|TRBD2|TRBV3-1|TRBJ2-1
CASSPEAGGPGNEQFF
>few|14|TRBD2|TRBV30|TRBJ2-7
CAWSRGTRIYEQYF
>few|14|TRBD1|TRBV5-1|TRBJ1-4
CASRWDRGAEKLFF
>once|16|TRBD2|TRBV5-1|TRBJ2-7
CASGFDSGGSSYEQYF
>once|15|-|TRBV4-1|TRBJ1-1
CASSQVGGGDTEAFF
>-|15|-|TRBV14|TRBJ2-7
CASSQDLGSRGEQYF
>-|17|-|TRBV10-3|TRBJ2-1
CAISDTGPSQGHNEQFF
>-|16|-|TRBV20-1|TRBJ2-3
CSARDLVGERTDTQYF
>few|13|TRBD1|TRBV12-3/TRBV12-4|-
CASSGQGAFEQYF
>few|14|TRBD1|TRBV2|TRBJ1-2
CASSINRGRYGYTF
>-|15|-|TRBV6-6|TRBJ1-2
CASSYSIGGVYGYTF
>few|14|-|TRBV5-5|TRBJ2-3
CASSWADGGDTQYF
>-|15|-|TRBV6-6|TRBJ2-6
CASSYESSGANVLTF
>few|12|-|TRBV6-1|TRBJ1-4
CASNTRAEKLFF
>-|13|-|TRBV12-3/TRBV12-4|TRBJ1-1
CASIPGLAAEAFF
>few|12|-|TRBV15|TRBJ1-2
CATGRESYGYTF
>-|14|-|TRBV6-5|TRBJ1-1
CASGRLSGNTEAFF
>-|16|-|TRBV5-1|TRBJ1-1
CASSPGPFAMNTEAFF
>-|14|-|TRBV6-2/TRBV6-3|TRBJ2-6
CASSYSKARGVLTF
>-|13|-|TRBV6-2/TRBV6-3|TRBJ1-6
CASSPVHPSPLHF
>-|13|-|TRBV20-1|TRBJ1-5
CSATAFGEQPQHF
>few|14|-|TRBV19|TRBJ2-1
CASSTSRPYNEQFF
>-|15|-|TRBV5-1|TRBJ2-7
CASSKSWGNTYEQYF
>-|15|-|TRBV20-1|TRBJ2-1
CSAIGDETSYNEQFF
>-|15|-|TRBV7-3|TRBJ1-6
CASSLFGVGNSPLHF
>-|13|-|TRBV6-2/TRBV6-3|TRBJ2-1
CASSYSANTEQFF
>few|15|-|TRBV9|TRBJ2-7
CASSVGTTSSYEQYF
>-|12|-|TRBV20-1|TRBJ1-2
CSATLTGYGYTF
>-|15|TRBD1|TRBV15|TRBJ1-2
CATSRLTGEFGGYTF
>many|15|-|TRBV28|TRBJ1-1
CASSPPGERYTEAFF
>few|18|TRBD2|TRBV9|TRBJ2-2
CASSVASGGPTNTGELFF
>-|16|-|TRBV4-3|TRBJ2-7
CASSQVLGAGVYEQYF
>few|14|-|TRBV6-6|TRBJ1-6
CATSPGTILSPLHF